This T cell receptor beta chain was retrieved from a study of CD8 T cells in ankylosing spondylitis (dated by TCRdb to the late 2010s). Describing the broader study: The study set out to find disease-linked TCR variants by profiling T cell receptor beta repertoires in ankylosing spondylitis patients and healthy donors. Peripheral blood was sampled, and synovial fluid was also collected from ankylosing spondylitis patients. The full study cohort was made up of about 25 ankylosing spondylitis patients and 108 healthy donors.

This clonotype occurred many times. What this receptor recognizes is not known. No base quality values were provided; no much bigger clone lies one nucleotide off. The reads were generated on an Illumina HiSeq 2500. TCR beta libraries were prepared by quantitative 5'-RACE with molecular barcodes. Regarding the original processing steps: A new computational method, built on a probabilistic model of VDJ rearrangement, was used to identify disease-linked TCR variants. TCRdb passed the public sequencing reads through fastp at Q25 and MiXCR, retaining productive beta sequences. Rows with a matching CDR3 protein are joined into one entry that keeps the most common DNA and genes. These V and J calls are TCRdb output, not the study's own analysis. In this sample the table shows fewer than 750,000 distinct CDR3 sequences, under 20% of which occur a single time. The ten largest clones capture under 20% of the sample.

General conclusions and limits of the study: In peripheral blood, the disease-linked clones were found at relatively low frequencies and had a CD8+ phenotype. Blood from ankylosing spondylitis patients appeared to be characterized by a TCR beta motif made up of under 10 highly homologous amino acid variants. Some of the motif variants had been reported before in the synovial fluid and blood of reactive arthritis patients, a finding that suggests common disease-initiation mechanisms. The disease-linked clones were reported as significantly enriched in matched synovial fluid samples from ankylosing spondylitis patients.

V sheds 0 bases and J sheds 5 bases, leaving 11 bases between their ends. Per the germline V gene, LGHNA is the CDR1 and YSLEER is the CDR2. From cysteine to phenylalanine, the CDR3 is 15 amino acids long. CDR3 DNA is the only sequence kept; it has 45 bases, read in frame from the first base. The receptor chain draws on TRBV4-3 and TRBJ2-1; there is no confident call for the D gene. Sequences were obtained from blood, either unsorted or a sorted T cell fraction (not recorded which). This TCR came from a male donor with ankylosing spondylitis. The sequence in DNA is TGCGCCAGCAGCCAAGATTGGGAACTCAACAATGAGCAGTTCTTC. Translated, it reads CASSQDWELNNEQFF.